The T cell receptor (beta chain) under discussion was sequenced for a study of T-cell reconstitution after alpha-beta-depleted transplantation in children. The study's findings and limits: One year after transplant, T-cell counts and diversity came mostly from newly produced T cells. Reported findings indicate that, about two months after transplant, alpha-beta T cells came from several hundred expanded clones, which were derived from non-depleted graft cells.

Per germline, CDR1 DFQATT and CDR2 SNEGSKA (reference sequence). V lost 3 bases and J 0 bases, leaving 12 bases between the germline ends. This CDR3 is built from 16 residues. Preparation of the TCRbeta library used unique molecular identifiers. TCRdb itself ran the PCR reads through MiXCR, one entry per CDR3 protein. The sample gives under 750,000 distinct CDR3 sequences, 23% of which show up once; over 12% is in the top ten. In this sample, this clonotype turned up many times. Its antigen is unknown. The source material was PBMCs, mostly from graft donor cells, sampled 360 days after TCRalphabeta/CD19-depleted stem cell transplant. The receptor was derived from a boy in the first two years of life who had a stem cell transplant for acute myeloid leukemia, so the T cells may come from the graft donor. V gene TRBV20-1 combines with J gene TRBJ2-6; possibly TRBD1 for D (5 bases). The CDR3 protein is CSARGRDLSGANVLTF. DNA of the CDR3: TGCAGTGCTAGGGGCAGGGATCTCTCTGGGGCCAACGTCCTGACTTTC.